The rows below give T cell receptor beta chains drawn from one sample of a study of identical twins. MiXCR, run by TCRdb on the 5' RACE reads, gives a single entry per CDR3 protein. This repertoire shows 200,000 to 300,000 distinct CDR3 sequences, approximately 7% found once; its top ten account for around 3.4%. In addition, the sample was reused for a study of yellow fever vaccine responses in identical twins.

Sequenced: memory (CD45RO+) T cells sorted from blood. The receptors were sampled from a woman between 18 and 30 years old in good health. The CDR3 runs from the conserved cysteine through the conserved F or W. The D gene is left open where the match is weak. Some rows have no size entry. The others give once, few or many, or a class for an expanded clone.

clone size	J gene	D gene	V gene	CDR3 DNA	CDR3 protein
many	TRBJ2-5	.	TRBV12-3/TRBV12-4	TGTGCCAGCAGCCTAGTTTTATCAGTACAAGAGACCCAGTACTTC	CASSLVLSVQETQYF
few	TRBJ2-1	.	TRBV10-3	TGTGCCATCAGTGGAGAACGGGGCGGCTACAATGAGCAGTTCTTC	CAISGERGGYNEQFF
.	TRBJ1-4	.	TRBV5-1	TGCGCCAGCAGCTTACGGGGAAATGAAAAACTGTTTTTT	CASSLRGNEKLFF
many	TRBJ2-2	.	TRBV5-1	TGCGCCAGCAGCTTACTACAAACGAACACCGGGGAGCTGTTTTTT	CASSLLQTNTGELFF
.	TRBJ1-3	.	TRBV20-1	TGCAGTGCTAGAGCGCGGGCAGCTGGAAACACCATATATTTT	CSARARAAGNTIYF
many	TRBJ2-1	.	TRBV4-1	TGCGCCAGCAGCCAAGTCGATCTAGGCTCCTACAATGAGCAGTTCTTC	CASSQVDLGSYNEQFF
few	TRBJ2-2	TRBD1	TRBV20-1	TGCAGTGCTAGAGAAAGACAGGGGATTTTCACCGGGGAGCTGTTTTTT	CSARERQGIFTGELFF
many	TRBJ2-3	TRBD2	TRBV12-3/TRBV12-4	TGTGCCAGCAGTTTACAAGCGGGAGTAAACACAGATACGCAGTATTTT	CASSLQAGVNTDTQYF
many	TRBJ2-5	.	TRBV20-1	TGCAGTGCTAGTAGGACAGCGCAAGAGACCCAGTACTTC	CSASRTAQETQYF
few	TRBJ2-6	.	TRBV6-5	TGTGCCAGCAGTTACGCTGGGGATGGGGCCAACGTCCTGACTTTC	CASSYAGDGANVLTF
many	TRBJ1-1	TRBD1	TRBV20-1	TGCAGTGCTAGAGATTGGGACAGGGCGACTGAAGCTTTCTTT	CSARDWDRATEAFF
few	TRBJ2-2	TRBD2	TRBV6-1	TGTGCCAGCACCCGGACTAGCAAGGGCACCGGGGAGCTGTTTTTT	CASTRTSKGTGELFF
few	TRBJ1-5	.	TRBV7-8	TGTGCCAGCAGCTTAGGGAGGACCTATAGCAATCAGCCCCAGCATTTT	CASSLGRTYSNQPQHF
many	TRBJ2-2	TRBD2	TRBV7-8	TGTGCCAGCAGCTCGGCACTGACTAGCGGGGCCCTCGGCGGGGAGCTGTTTTTT	CASSSALTSGALGGELFF
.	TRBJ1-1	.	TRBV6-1	TGTGCCAGCAGAGGGGCTGTAGAGTACACTGAAGCTTTCTTT	CASRGAVEYTEAFF
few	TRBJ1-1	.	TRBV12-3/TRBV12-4	TGTGCCAGCAGTTTAAGTCCAGACAGGAACACTGAAGCTTTCTTT	CASSLSPDRNTEAFF
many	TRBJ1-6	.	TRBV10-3	TGTGCCATCAGTAGGGTCATCGCCCAACCCCTCCACTTT	CAISRVIAQPLHF
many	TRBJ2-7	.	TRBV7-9	TGTGCCAGCAGTTTCGAGGGTGGACGGCCCTACGAGCAGTACTTC	CASSFEGGRPYEQYF
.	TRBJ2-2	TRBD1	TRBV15	TGTGCCACCGTGGGGACAGGGGGCACCGGGGAGCTGTTTTTT	CATVGTGGTGELFF
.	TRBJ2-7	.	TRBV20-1	TGCAGTGCTAGAGCACAGGGCGCCCAATACTCCTACGAGCAGTACTTC	CSARAQGAQYSYEQYF
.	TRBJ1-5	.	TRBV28	TGTGCCAGCAGTTTTCGGGGCAGCCTCCAACTCTTCAATCAGCCCCAGCATTTT	CASSFRGSLQLFNQPQHF
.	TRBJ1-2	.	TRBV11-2	TGTGCCAGCATGCCCACAGGGAACTATGGCTACACCTTC	CASMPTGNYGYTF
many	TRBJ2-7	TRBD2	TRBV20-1	TGCAGTGCTAGGGTCCCCCTGACTAGCGGGCTTTCCTACGAGCAGTACTTC	CSARVPLTSGLSYEQYF
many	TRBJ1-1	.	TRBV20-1	TGCAGTGCTAGAGTGCCGGGGATAACTGAAGCTTTCTTT	CSARVPGITEAFF
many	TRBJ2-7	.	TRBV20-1	TGCAGTGCTAGCGGGAGTAGATACGAGCAGTACTTC	CSASGSRYEQYF
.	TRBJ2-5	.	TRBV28	TGTGCCAGCAGCTCAACGGGACTCTCAAAGCGTGGAGAGACCCAGTACTTC	CASSSTGLSKRGETQYF
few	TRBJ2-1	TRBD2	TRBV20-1	TGCAGTGCTAGAGATCTGCGGGAGCGGATGGAGTTCTTC	CSARDLRERMEFF
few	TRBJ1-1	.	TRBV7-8	TGTGCCACCAAGGGAAAGCCTGAAGCTTTCTTT	CATKGKPEAFF
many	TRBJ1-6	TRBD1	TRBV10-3	TGTGCCATCAATCCGACAGGGGCTGGCAATTCACCCCTCCACTTT	CAINPTGAGNSPLHF
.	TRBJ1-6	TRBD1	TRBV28	TGTGCCAGCAGTCCCCTCCGACAGGGGAGGAATTCACCCCTCCACTTT	CASSPLRQGRNSPLHF
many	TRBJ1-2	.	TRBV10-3	TGTGCCATCAGTGTTGACCTCTCTAACTATGGCTACACCTTC	CAISVDLSNYGYTF
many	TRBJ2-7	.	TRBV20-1	TGCAGTGCTAGAGATCTGGGGGAGAGCTCCTACGAGCAGTACTTC	CSARDLGESSYEQYF
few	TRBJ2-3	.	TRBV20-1	TGCAGTGCTAGCCACCCGATAGATACGCAGTATTTT	CSASHPIDTQYF
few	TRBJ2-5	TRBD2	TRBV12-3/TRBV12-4	TGTGCCAGCAGTTCCACCCGTGCGGGGGTAGCGAGAGATTTGAAGACCCAGTACTTC	CASSSTRAGVARDLKTQYF
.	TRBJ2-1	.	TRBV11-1	TGTGCCAGCAGCCTCGGAAGGGGCCCGGGGAGCTCCTACAATGAGCAGTTCTTC	CASSLGRGPGSSYNEQFF
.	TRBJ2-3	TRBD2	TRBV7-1	TGTGCCAGCAGCTCAGAGAACGGGCGGCGGCGTGGACTAGCGGGAGGGGATACGCAGTATTTT	CASSSENGRRRGLAGGDTQYF
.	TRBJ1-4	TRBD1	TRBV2	TGTGCCAGCAGGGACAGGGCTCGGAATGAAAAACTGTTTTTT	CASRDRARNEKLFF
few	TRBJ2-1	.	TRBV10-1	TGCGCCAGCAGCGAAAGGAACAATGAGCAGTTCTTC	CASSERNNEQFF
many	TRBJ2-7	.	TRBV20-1	TGCAGTGCTAGAGATCAATGGGTGGGGCTCGACTACGAGCAGTACTTC	CSARDQWVGLDYEQYF
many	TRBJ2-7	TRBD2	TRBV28	TGTGCCAGCAGTTCCCTAGCGGTCCTGTGGGCCTACGAGCAGTACTTC	CASSSLAVLWAYEQYF
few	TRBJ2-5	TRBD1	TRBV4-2	TGTGCCAGCAGCCAAGAACTCACAGGGGGTGGGACCCAGTACTTC	CASSQELTGGGTQYF